Following are 14 T cell receptor beta chains from one sample sequenced in a study of cytomegalovirus exposure and HLA in healthy donors. Vbeta (60) and Jbeta (13) primers were used in the PCR. Here immunoSEQ multiplex PCR was the method, and the copy in TCRdb shows in-frame clones only, minus some. The table has 150,000 or so clones, roughly 76% seen once; the top ten hold around 4.7%. The sequenced material came from PBMCs. The receptors were sampled from a woman younger than 30 in good health and CMV-seropositive.

This chain connects TRBV5-1 to TRBJ1-5; D possibly corresponds to TRBD1 (5 bases). The CDR3 is 14 residues long. From germline, CDR1 is SGHRS and CDR2 YFSETQ. Trimming took off 4 bases at V and 3 bases at J, with 11 bases between the two ends. This CDR3 reads CASSQGDTNQPQHF. In nucleotides, the CDR3 is TGCGCCAGCAGCCAAGGGGATACCAATCAGCCCCAGCATTTT.

V is TRBV27 and J is TRBJ2-3; 8 bases agree with TRBD1. V shed 8 bases and J 6 bases; nucleotides not matched to a gene: 4. CDR1 and CDR2 from the germline V gene are MNHEY and SMNVEV (reference sequence). The length of the CDR3 is 12 residues. In nucleotides, the CDR3 is TGTGCCAGCCGGACAGGGAGGGATACGCAGTATTTT. Protein product: CASRTGRDTQYF.

This clone has more than one count but fewer than ten. The CDR3 DNA reads TGTGCCAGCACATTACTAGGCACAGATACGCAGTATTTT. It yields the protein CASTLLGTDTQYF. The chain couples TRBV28 to TRBJ2-3; possibly TRBD2 for D (5 bases). Deletions cut 7 bases from V and 1 base from J, with 9 bases between. The CDR3 extends over 13 amino acids. Per germline, CDR1 MDHEN and CDR2 SYDVKM.

The chain employs TRBV5-1 and TRBJ1-1, with 7 bases aligning to TRBD1. The CDR3 consists of 13 residues. Germline V gives CDR1 SGHRS, CDR2 YFSETQ. After removal of 2 bases from V and 4 bases from J, the junction contained 2 bases not matched to a gene. CDR3 sequence: CASSLQGTTEAFF. The CDR3 DNA reads as TGCGCCAGCAGCTTACAGGGGACCACTGAAGCTTTCTTT. Using reference TRBV5-1 and TRBJ1-1 for the parts outside the CDR3, the full variable domain is KAGVTQTPRYLIKTRGQQVTLSCSPISGHRSVSWYQQTPGQGLQFLFEYFSETQRNKGNFPGRFSGRQFSNSRSEMNVSTLELGDSALYLCASSLQGTTEAFFGQGTRLTVV.

This rearrangement joins TRBV9 to TRBJ2-3; 7 bases fit TRBD2. Germline V gene data show CDR1 as SGDLS and CDR2 as YYNGEE. CDR3 length: 13 residues. J was trimmed by 5 bases and V by 5 bases; bases with no gene match: 5. This CDR3 reads CASRAGGEDTQYF. The CDR3 nucleotides read TGTGCCAGCAGGGCTGGGGGGGAAGATACGCAGTATTTT.

The count of this clone is one. V and J are TRBV6-5 and TRBJ1-2, with 12 bases aligning to TRBD1. CDR1 and CDR2 from the germline V gene are MNHEY and SVGAGI. CDR3 length: 13 amino acids. V lost 6 bases and J lost 7; bases outside the gene matches: 3. The CDR3 here is CASRGTGGSGYTF. The CDR3 nucleotides are TGTGCCAGCAGGGGGACAGGGGGCTCTGGCTACACCTTC.

This clone came up once. The chain recombines TRBV10-3 with TRBJ1-2; 7 bases fit TRBD1. Germline V gene lookup returns CDR1 ENHRY and CDR2 SYGVKD. The junction had 4 bases not matched to a gene; V was cut back by 6 bases and J by 0 bases. CDR3 length: 14 amino acids. The CDR3, as DNA: TGTGCCATCAGGAGGCAGGGGGCTAACTATGGCTACACCTTC. This gives the protein CAIRRQGANYGYTF.

This chain connects TRBV5-6 to TRBJ1-2, with D unresolved. Germline V CDR1 and CDR2: SGHDT, YYEEEE. Trimming cost V 3 bases and J 7 bases, with 25 bases left between them. This CDR3 contains 17 residues. CDR3 sequence: CASSSIPILWGGGGYTF. The CDR3, as DNA: TGTGCCAGCAGCTCCATCCCCATTCTTTGGGGAGGAGGTGGCTACACCTTC. The whole variable domain, remainder taken from reference TRBV5-6 and TRBJ1-2, is DAGVTQSPTHLIKTRGQQVTLRCSPKSGHDTVSWYQQALGQGPQFIFQYYEEEERQRGNFPDRFSGHQFPNYSSELNVNALLLGDSALYLCASSSIPILWGGGGYTFGSGTRLTVV.

The chain joins TRBV2 to TRBJ1-2; 7 bases agree with TRBD1. With V trimmed by 4 bases and J by 5 bases, 7 bases remained unmatched. The CDR3 is 14 residues long. From germline, CDR1 is SNHLY and CDR2 FYNNEI. The CDR3 nucleotides are TGTGCCAGCAGTGGGGTGAAGGGGGCATATGGCTACACCTTC. Protein sequence: CASSGVKGAYGYTF.

The chain combines TRBV4-2 with TRBJ2-5; unclear D gene. This CDR3 region has 14 residues. Germline V gene lookup returns CDR1 LGHNA and CDR2 YNFKEQ. V was shortened by 0 bases and J by 5 bases, with 10 bases between the two germline ends. The CDR3 protein is CASSQESLGETQYF. In DNA, the CDR3 is TGTGCCAGCAGCCAAGAATCGCTAGGCGAGACCCAGTACTTC.

CDR3 residues: CATSPDRGTGNTIYF. The CDR3 DNA reads as TGTGCCACCAGCCCCGACAGGGGGACTGGAAACACCATATATTTT. The chain carries TRBV15 and TRBJ1-3; 9 bases map to TRBD1. J was trimmed by 2 bases and V by 5 bases; bases with no gene match: 4. Looked up from germline, CDR1 is LNHNV and CDR2 is YYDKDF (reference sequence). CDR3 length equals 15 residues.

V and J are TRBV5-6 and TRBJ2-1; 10 positions agree with TRBD2. The CDR3 covers 16 residues. J gave up 6 bases and V 0 bases, and 6 bases lay outside the gene matches. Germline-derived CDR1 and CDR2 are SGHDT and YYEEEE. The CDR3 DNA reads as TGTGCCAGCAGCTTGGCCTTAGCGGGGGGCCTCAATGAGCAGTTCTTC. Its protein is CASSLALAGGLNEQFF.

This rearrangement joins TRBV29-1 to TRBJ1-1, with 7 nucleotides matching TRBD1. V shed 5 bases and J 4 bases; nucleotides not matched to a gene: 1. Germline lookup yields CDR1 SQVTM and CDR2 ANQGSEA. This CDR3 has 11 residues. The CDR3 region is CSVPGGTEAFF. CDR3 nucleotides: TGCAGCGTTCCAGGGGGCACTGAAGCTTTCTTT. Supplemented by reference TRBV29-1 and TRBJ1-1, the full variable domain reads SAVISQKPSRDICQRGTSLTIQCQVDSQVTMMFWYRQQPGQSLTLIATANQGSEATYESGFVIDKFPISRPNLTFSTLTVSNMSPEDSSIYLCSVPGGTEAFFGQGTRLTVV.

The chain carries TRBV5-1 and TRBJ1-1; D is uncertain. The CDR3 sequence is 13 residues long. V shed 5 bases and J shed 0 bases, with 8 bases lying between them. CDR1 and CDR2 from the germline V gene are SGHRS and YFSETQ. DNA of the CDR3: TGCGCCAGCAGGGAGGATCTGAACACTGAAGCTTTCTTT. It translates to CASREDLNTEAFF.